These 27 T cell receptor beta chains share one sample of origin, sequenced in a study of blood T cell repertoires in COVID-19. The protocol was immunoSEQ multiplex PCR, while the TCRdb copy is restricted to in-frame clones and leaves out a portion. The sample has about 280,000 clones, 83% seen once; the top ten hold more than 8%. The sample was peripheral blood. The source is a woman aged 45-65 years who had recovered from COVID-19.

The chain combines TRBV7-2 with TRBJ1-2, with D possibly being TRBD1 (6 bases). The CDR3 is 16 residues long. CDR1 SGHTA and CDR2 FQGNSA come from the germline V gene. Trimming cost V 0 bases and J 3 bases, with 14 bases left between them. CDR3 residues: CASSLANKGGYYGYTF. The CDR3 nucleotides read TGTGCCAGCAGCTTAGCGAACAAGGGGGGGTACTATGGCTACACCTTC.

The CDR3 region is CASSIVGGTEQFF. Here the CDR3 DNA reads TGTGCCAGCAGCATCGTTGGGGGCACTGAGCAGTTCTTC. J is TRBJ2-1 and V is TRBV6-2 or TRBV6-3; TRBD1 is a possible D gene (6 bases). V lost 6 bases and J lost 9, with 15 bases in between. The germline CDR1 and CDR2 sequences are MNHEY and SVGEGT. The CDR3 contains 13 residues.

The count of this clone is one. This rearrangement joins TRBV11-2 to TRBJ1-2, with 9 bases that match TRBD1. The CDR3 loop spans 15 amino acids. CDR1 is SGHAT, CDR2 FQNNGV, per germline. J was trimmed by 6 bases and V by 4 bases; bases with no gene match: 9. CDR3 coding DNA: TGTGCCAGCAGCTCGATACAGGGGGCGGCTCATGGCTACACCTTC. Encoded protein: CASSSIQGAAHGYTF.

This clone was found once. This chain joins TRBV28 and TRBJ1-1; maybe TRBD1 (5 bases). V was clipped by 3 bases and J by 5 bases, with 13 bases between them. The CDR3 covers 14 residues. CDR1 MDHEN and CDR2 SYDVKM come from the germline V gene. For the CDR3, the DNA is TGTGCCAGCAGTTTGGGGGGAAGTAAGACTGAAGCTTTCTTT. Translation gives CASSLGGSKTEAFF.

This clone has only a few counts. The V gene is TRBV7-6, the J gene TRBJ2-2, with TRBD2 identical over 9 bases. The germline CDR1 and CDR2 sequences are SGHVS and FNYEAQ. V gave up 2 bases and J gave up 8 bases; unmatched junction bases: 6. The length of the CDR3 is 15 residues. Here the CDR3 DNA reads TGTGCCAGCAGCTTACTGGCTAGCGGGATAGGGGAGCTGTTTTTT. Encoded protein: CASSLLASGIGELFF.

J is TRBJ1-5 and V is TRBV10-3; tentative D call: TRBD1 (5 bases). Trimming removed 4 bases from V and 1 base from J, with 8 bases in between. The CDR3 runs 14 residues. Germline V CDR1 and CDR2: ENHRY, SYGVKD. The CDR3 sequence: CAISVEGSNQPQHF. For the CDR3, the DNA is TGTGCCATCAGTGTGGAGGGGAGCAATCAGCCCCAGCATTTT.

The rearrangement links TRBV9 to TRBJ2-6; 7 bases are a match to TRBD1. This CDR3 comprises 17 residues. With V trimmed by 0 bases and J by 2 bases, 5 bases remained unmatched. The germline V gene has CDR1 SGDLS and CDR2 YYNGEE. In DNA form, the CDR3 reads TGTGCCAGCAGCGTAGACCCGACAGGGACTGGGGCCAACGTCCTGACTTTC. This gives the protein CASSVDPTGTGANVLTF.

The genes are TRBV13 and TRBJ2-3, with 7 bases lining up with TRBD2. In germline, CDR1 is PRHDT, CDR2 FYEKMQ (reference sequence). Trimming took 11 bases from V and 2 from J; bases not matched to a gene: 13. CDR3 length equals 15 residues. CDR3 sequence (DNA): TGTGCCGCGGGGCGAGCGGGGTGGGACACAGATACGCAGTATTTT. It is translated as CAAGRAGWDTDTQYF.

The rearrangement uses TRBV3-1 (or the pseudogene TRBV3-2) and TRBJ2-7; D may be TRBD2 (5 bases). CDR1 and CDR2 from the germline V gene are LGHDT and YNNKEL (reference sequence). The CDR3 consists of 13 residues. The ends were cut back, 0 bases at V and 6 bases at J, with 9 bases in the middle. The CDR3 sequence: CASSQDGRAEQYF. The CDR3 DNA sequence: TGTGCCAGCAGCCAAGATGGGCGGGCCGAGCAGTACTTC.

The chain uses TRBV7-8 and TRBJ1-4; 8 bases align to TRBD1. Germline V CDR1 and CDR2: SGHVS, FQNEAQ. The CDR3 runs 15 residues. The J segment lost 4 bases and the V segment lost 5 bases, leaving 6 bases of the junction unmatched. The DNA of the CDR3 is TGTGCCAGCAGCGGACCGACAGGGGTTAATGAAAAACTGTTTTTT. Encoded protein: CASSGPTGVNEKLFF.

J is TRBJ1-2 and V is TRBV28; D is unresolved. The CDR3 is 19 residues long. Germline-derived CDR1 and CDR2 are MDHEN and SYDVKM. The ends were cut back, 1 base at V and 0 bases at J, with 21 bases in the middle. The CDR3 DNA follows: TGTGCCAGCAGTTTATCCGGGCTTGGAGGCTCGACTTCTAACTATGGCTACACCTTC. It codes for CASSLSGLGGSTSNYGYTF.

This clone was seen more than once but under ten times. The CDR3 loop reads CAIGTGRHSGYTF. CDR3 DNA sequence: TGTGCCATAGGGACAGGGCGACACAGCGGCTACACCTTC. The V call is TRBV19, the J call TRBJ1-2, with 9 bases that match TRBD1. The ends lost 10 bases at V and 8 bases at J; junction bases unmatched: 11. Germline V gene lookup returns CDR1 LNHDA and CDR2 SQIVND (reference sequence). The CDR3 covers 13 residues.

J is TRBJ1-2 and V is TRBV11-2; 7 nucleotides match TRBD1. The CDR3 is 15 residues long. J gave up 3 bases and V 1 base, and 5 bases lay outside the gene matches. The germline V gene has CDR1 SGHAT and CDR2 FQNNGV. The DNA for the CDR3 is TGTGCCAGCAGCTTAGCCCCGGGACAGTACTATGGCTACACCTTC. Amino acids: CASSLAPGQYYGYTF.

The chain has TRBV6-1 and TRBJ2-7, with 8 bases fitting TRBD1. The V gene end was trimmed by 1 base and the J gene end by 6 bases; junction bases not matched to a gene: 17. Germline V gene data show CDR1 as MNHNS and CDR2 as SASEGT. The CDR3 sequence is 18 residues long. The CDR3 is CASSEGRPSGQGLGEQYF. The CDR3 nucleotides are TGTGCCAGCAGTGAAGGTAGACCCTCCGGACAGGGTCTCGGCGAGCAGTACTTC.

In this sample, this clone turned up once. The rearrangement joins TRBV2 to TRBJ2-4; D might be TRBD1 (5 bases). The CDR3 sequence is 14 residues long. V shed 6 bases and J shed 7 bases, with 16 bases lying between them. The germline CDR1 and CDR2 sequences are SNHLY and FYNNEI. The CDR3 spells CASSKVQVTNIQYF. CDR3 nucleotides: TGTGCCAGCAGCAAGGTACAGGTGACTAACATTCAGTACTTC.

DNA for the CDR3: TGTGCCAGCAGCCAGCACGTCGGGGCGGGGGGGCCCTACGAGCAGTACTTC. Amino acids: CASSQHVGAGGPYEQYF. V usage is TRBV4-2 and J usage is TRBJ2-7; 9 bases fit TRBD2. Germline lookup yields CDR1 LGHNA and CDR2 YNFKEQ. The CDR3 runs to 17 residues. J lost 2 bases, V lost 3 bases, and 11 bases had no gene match.

The chain couples TRBV3-1 (or the pseudogene TRBV3-2) to TRBJ2-7; weak D call: TRBD1 (6 bases). The CDR3 runs 14 residues. Germline V gene lookup returns CDR1 LGHDT and CDR2 YNNKEL (reference sequence). With 1 base removed from V and 7 bases from J, the gap between germline ends came to 14 bases. The CDR3: CASSQGPGVGEQYF. The DNA for the CDR3 is TGTGCCAGCAGCCAAGGGCCAGGGGTCGGAGAGCAGTACTTC.

The genes are TRBV18 and TRBJ2-5; D is ambiguous. Between the trimmed V and J ends, which lost 6 bases and 4 bases, there was a span of 6 bases. Germline V gives CDR1 KGHSH, CDR2 LQKENI. The CDR3 runs 11 residues. The CDR3: CASSSPETQYF. DNA for the CDR3: TGTGCCAGCTCCTCCCCAGAGACCCAGTACTTC. Full variable domain (rest looked up from reference TRBV18 and TRBJ2-5): NAGVMQNPRHLVRRRGQEARLRCSPMKGHSHVYWYRQLPEEGLKFMVYLQKENIIDESGMPKERFSAEFPKEGPSILRIQQVVRGDSAAYFCASSSPETQYFGPGTRLLVL.

The V call is TRBV2, the J call TRBJ1-1; 12 bases are shared with TRBD1. Germline V gene sequence: CDR1 SNHLY, CDR2 FYNNEI. CDR3 length: 16 residues. J was trimmed by 2 bases and V by 8 bases; bases with no gene match: 9. The CDR3 DNA is TGTGCCAGCCGGCGCACGGGGACAGGGGGCAACACTGAAGCTTTCTTT. Its translation: CASRRTGTGGNTEAFF.

The table lists this clone with a few counts. The CDR3 DNA reads TGTGCCACTGGAGGGGATGGGAATCAGCCCCAGCATTTT. Translation: CATGGDGNQPQHF. The chain is built from TRBV24-1 and TRBJ1-5, with a possible D match to TRBD1 (5 bases). The V end was cut by 10 bases, the J end by 4 bases, with 13 bases between. This CDR3 region has 13 residues. Germline CDR1 is KGHDR and CDR2 is SFDVKD.

This clone was counted once. J is TRBJ1-1 and V is TRBV7-3, with D tentatively TRBD1 (5 bases). Germline V gene data show CDR1 as SGHTA and CDR2 as FQGTGA. Trimming removed 2 bases from V and 2 bases from J, with 9 bases in between. The CDR3 totals 14 residues. CDR3 protein: CASSLGGTNTEAFF. The CDR3 nucleotides read TGTGCCAGCAGCTTAGGGGGGACTAACACTGAAGCTTTCTTT.

V is TRBV11-2 and J is TRBJ1-1, with D tentatively TRBD1 (5 bases). Trimming removed 5 bases from V and 1 base from J, with 20 bases in between. The CDR3 runs 17 residues. The germline gives CDR1 SGHAT, CDR2 FQNNGV. CDR3: CASSTAASWQGNTEAFF. The CDR3 nucleotides are TGTGCCAGCAGCACCGCGGCCAGTTGGCAGGGGAACACTGAAGCTTTCTTT.

The chain is built from TRBV7-2 and TRBJ1-6, with a tentative D call TRBD1 (5 bases). Germline loops: CDR1 SGHTA, CDR2 FQGNSA. Trimming took off 1 base at V and 4 bases at J, with 14 bases between the two ends. The CDR3 covers 17 residues. The CDR3 DNA is TGTGCCAGCAGCTTAGTTGGACAACTCTTGTATAATTCACCCCTCCACTTT. As protein: CASSLVGQLLYNSPLHF.

CDR3 residues: CASSLGGRRPSTDTQYF. The CDR3 nucleotides read TGTGCCAGCAGCTTGGGAGGTAGGCGTCCTAGCACAGATACGCAGTATTTT. This chain uses TRBV5-4 with TRBJ2-3, with D unclear. The V and J ends lost 0 bases and 0 bases respectively, with 14 bases between them. CDR1 is SGHNT and CDR2 is YYREEE in the germline V gene (reference sequence). The CDR3 runs 17 residues.

V and J are TRBV27 and TRBJ2-3, with TRBD2 as a possible D gene (5 bases). The CDR3 length is 14 residues. The germline CDR1 and CDR2 sequences are MNHEY and SMNVEV (reference sequence). The V gene lost 2 bases and the J gene lost 1 base, with 7 bases spanning the gap. The CDR3 here is CASSLDGGTDTQYF. The CDR3 DNA reads as TGTGCCAGCAGTTTAGACGGGGGCACAGATACGCAGTATTTT.

There are a few counts of this clone. The V and J genes are TRBV28 and TRBJ1-2; TRBD1 might be the D (5 bases). V lost 4 bases and J lost 5, with 17 bases in between. Germline assignment: CDR1 MDHEN and CDR2 SYDVKM. The CDR3 contains 15 residues. The CDR3 DNA is TGTGCCAGCAGTTGGCGCGGCGGGGGATCTTATGGCTACACCTTC. This sequence encodes CASSWRGGGSYGYTF.

This rearrangement joins TRBV6-2 or TRBV6-3 to TRBJ1-5; no firm D call. The CDR3 is 19 amino acids. Germline V gene sequence: CDR1 MNHEY, CDR2 SVGEGT. Deletions cut 4 bases from V and 1 base from J, with 23 bases between. Here the CDR3 DNA reads TGTGCCAGCAGTTCCAACCCGGGAGCCTGGGAGTTCAGCAATCAGCCCCAGCATTTT. It translates to CASSSNPGAWEFSNQPQHF.